These T cell receptor beta chains were read from a single sample in a study of T cell repertoires in cytomegalovirus infection. TCRdb redid the calling of the reads with MiXCR, one entry per CDR3 protein. This sample yields tens of thousands of distinct CDR3 sequences, of which 4% are seen a single time; under 25% belongs to the top ten. Specimen: PBMCs. These receptor sequences come from a human donor in good health (CMV status not recorded). Some clones in this sample may be carry-over from other donors' samples. Each CDR3 is given with its conserved first and last residue. The order of the fields is clone size, D gene, J gene, V gene, CDR3 protein, CDR3 DNA. A D gene is named only where the DNA matches it firmly. Part of the rows lack a size; the others show once, few, many or a class for expanded clones.

abundance: many; d_gene: .; j_gene: TRBJ1-1; v_gene: TRBV12-3/TRBV12-4; CDR3aa: CASSRRNTEAFF; CDR3nt: TGTGCCAGCAGTCGACGAAACACTGAAGCTTTCTTT
abundance: many; d_gene: TRBD2; j_gene: TRBJ2-1; v_gene: TRBV11-1; CDR3aa: CASSTSGNYNEQFF; CDR3nt: TGTGCCAGCAGCACTAGCGGTAACTACAATGAGCAGTTCTTC
abundance: many; d_gene: .; j_gene: TRBJ1-2; v_gene: TRBV5-6; CDR3aa: CASSFMTVSYGYTF; CDR3nt: TGTGCCAGCAGCTTTATGACTGTGAGCTATGGCTACACCTTC
abundance: many; d_gene: TRBD2; j_gene: TRBJ2-2; v_gene: TRBV7-2; CDR3aa: CASSSGSGKNTGELFF; CDR3nt: TGTGCCAGCAGCTCAGGTAGCGGGAAGAACACCGGGGAGCTGTTTTTT
abundance: many; d_gene: .; j_gene: TRBJ2-7; v_gene: TRBV7-2; CDR3aa: CASSLTGQGGYEQYF; CDR3nt: TGTGCCAGCAGCTTAACTGGCCAGGGGGGCTACGAGCAGTACTTC
abundance: many; d_gene: .; j_gene: TRBJ2-7; v_gene: TRBV5-1; CDR3aa: CASSGGGAPHEQYF; CDR3nt: TGCGCCAGCAGTGGGGGCGGGGCGCCCCACGAGCAGTACTTC
abundance: many; d_gene: .; j_gene: TRBJ2-7; v_gene: TRBV7-2; CDR3aa: CASSLVVGGLYEQYF; CDR3nt: TGTGCCAGCAGCTTAGTCGTCGGGGGCCTATACGAGCAGTACTTC
abundance: many; d_gene: TRBD1; j_gene: TRBJ2-3; v_gene: TRBV7-8; CDR3aa: CASSPGQGFADTQYF; CDR3nt: TGTGCCAGCAGCCCGGGACAGGGGTTCGCAGATACGCAGTATTTT
abundance: many; d_gene: TRBD1; j_gene: TRBJ1-2; v_gene: TRBV7-2; CDR3aa: CASSDGTGLIGYTF; CDR3nt: TGTGCCAGCAGCGACGGGACAGGGCTGATTGGCTACACCTTC
abundance: many; d_gene: TRBD1; j_gene: TRBJ1-4; v_gene: TRBV19; CDR3aa: CASSFTLGTAKATNEKLFF; CDR3nt: TGTGCCAGTAGTTTCACCCTCGGGACAGCCAAAGCAACTAATGAAAAACTGTTTTTT
abundance: many; d_gene: TRBD2; j_gene: TRBJ2-5; v_gene: TRBV14; CDR3aa: CASSQGGLAGAQYF; CDR3nt: TGTGCCAGCAGCCAAGGAGGGCTAGCGGGGGCCCAGTACTTC
abundance: many; d_gene: .; j_gene: TRBJ2-7; v_gene: TRBV7-2; CDR3aa: CASSLDVVGSSYEQYF; CDR3nt: TGTGCCAGCAGCTTAGACGTGGTTGGAAGCTCCTACGAGCAGTACTTC
abundance: many; d_gene: .; j_gene: TRBJ2-5; v_gene: TRBV6-5; CDR3aa: CASSGTGLARETQYF; CDR3nt: TGTGCCAGCAGTGGAACGGGTCTAGCTCGAGAGACCCAGTACTTC
abundance: many; d_gene: TRBD1; j_gene: TRBJ1-1; v_gene: TRBV7-2; CDR3aa: CASSWTGMGTEAFF; CDR3nt: TGTGCCAGCAGCTGGACAGGGATGGGAACTGAAGCTTTCTTT
abundance: many; d_gene: TRBD2; j_gene: TRBJ2-3; v_gene: TRBV7-2; CDR3aa: CASTRGAGAHTDTQYF; CDR3nt: TGTGCCAGCACCCGTGGGGCGGGAGCCCACACAGATACGCAGTATTTT
abundance: many; d_gene: .; j_gene: TRBJ2-5; v_gene: TRBV28; CDR3aa: CASSLGAKGETQYF; CDR3nt: TGTGCCAGCAGTTTAGGAGCCAAGGGAGAGACCCAGTACTTC
abundance: many; d_gene: TRBD1; j_gene: TRBJ2-4; v_gene: TRBV10-3; CDR3aa: CAIAELQGDIQYF; CDR3nt: TGTGCCATCGCCGAACTTCAGGGGGACATTCAGTACTTC
abundance: many; d_gene: .; j_gene: TRBJ2-5; v_gene: TRBV7-2; CDR3aa: CASSVTGSRETQYF; CDR3nt: TGTGCCAGCAGCGTTACAGGGAGTAGAGAGACCCAGTACTTC
abundance: few; d_gene: .; j_gene: TRBJ2-2; v_gene: TRBV11-2; CDR3aa: CASSPGLRGELFF; CDR3nt: TGTGCCAGCAGCCCAGGGTTAAGGGGGGAGCTGTTTTTT
abundance: many; d_gene: TRBD1; j_gene: TRBJ2-3; v_gene: TRBV7-2; CDR3aa: CASSPGTGPDTQYF; CDR3nt: TGTGCCAGCAGCCCCGGGACAGGGCCAGATACGCAGTATTTT
abundance: .; d_gene: TRBD2; j_gene: TRBJ2-2; v_gene: TRBV6-2/TRBV6-3; CDR3aa: CASRSQAGASGELFF; CDR3nt: TGTGCCAGCCGTTCCCAAGCGGGAGCATCCGGGGAGCTGTTTTTT
abundance: many; d_gene: .; j_gene: TRBJ1-2; v_gene: TRBV28; CDR3aa: CASSLQGIYGYTF; CDR3nt: TGTGCCAGCAGTTTACAGGGCATCTATGGCTACACCTTC
abundance: many; d_gene: .; j_gene: TRBJ1-1; v_gene: TRBV7-2; CDR3aa: CASSFPRPRSTEAFF; CDR3nt: TGTGCCAGCAGCTTTCCAAGGCCCAGAAGCACTGAAGCTTTCTTT
abundance: many; d_gene: TRBD2; j_gene: TRBJ2-1; v_gene: TRBV7-9; CDR3aa: CASSSGLAGGVEQFF; CDR3nt: TGTGCCAGCAGCTCGGGACTAGCGGGAGGCGTAGAGCAGTTCTTC
abundance: many; d_gene: .; j_gene: TRBJ1-4; v_gene: TRBV7-3; CDR3aa: CASSLWGTNEKLFF; CDR3nt: TGTGCCAGCAGCTTATGGGGGACTAATGAAAAACTGTTTTTT
abundance: many; d_gene: .; j_gene: TRBJ2-1; v_gene: TRBV7-2; CDR3aa: CASSFGQSYNEQFF; CDR3nt: TGTGCCAGCAGCTTTGGACAGTCCTACAATGAGCAGTTCTTC
abundance: many; d_gene: .; j_gene: TRBJ2-7; v_gene: TRBV7-2; CDR3aa: CASSLAGILYEQYF; CDR3nt: TGTGCCAGCAGCTTAGCAGGGATTTTATACGAGCAGTACTTC
abundance: many; d_gene: .; j_gene: TRBJ2-7; v_gene: TRBV28; CDR3aa: CASSLVRDMQYF; CDR3nt: TGTGCCAGCAGTTTGGTCAGGGATATGCAGTACTTC